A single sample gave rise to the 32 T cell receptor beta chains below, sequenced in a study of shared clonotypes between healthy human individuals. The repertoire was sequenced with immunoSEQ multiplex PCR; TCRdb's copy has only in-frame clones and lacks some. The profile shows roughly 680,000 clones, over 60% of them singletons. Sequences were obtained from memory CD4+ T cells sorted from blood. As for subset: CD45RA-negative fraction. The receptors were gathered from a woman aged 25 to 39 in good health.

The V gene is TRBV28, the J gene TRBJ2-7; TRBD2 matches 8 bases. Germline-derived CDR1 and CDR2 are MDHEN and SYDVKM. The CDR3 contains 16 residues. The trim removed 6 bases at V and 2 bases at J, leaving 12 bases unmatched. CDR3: CASSRVAGWVPYEQYF. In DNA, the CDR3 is TGTGCCAGCAGCCGAGTAGCGGGATGGGTCCCCTACGAGCAGTACTTC.

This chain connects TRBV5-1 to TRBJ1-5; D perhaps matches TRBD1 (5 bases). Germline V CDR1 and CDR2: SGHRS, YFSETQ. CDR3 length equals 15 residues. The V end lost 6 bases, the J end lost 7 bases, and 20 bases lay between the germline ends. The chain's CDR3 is CASKSAPGLGQPQHF. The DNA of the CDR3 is TGCGCCAGCAAATCAGCTCCAGGGTTAGGGCAGCCCCAGCATTTT.

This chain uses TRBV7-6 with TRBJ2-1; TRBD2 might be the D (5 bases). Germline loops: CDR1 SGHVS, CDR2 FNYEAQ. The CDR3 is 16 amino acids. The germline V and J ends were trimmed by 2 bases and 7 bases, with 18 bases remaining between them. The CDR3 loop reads CASSLTRHELGNEQFF. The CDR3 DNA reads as TGTGCCAGCAGCTTAACTCGGCACGAACTAGGGAATGAGCAGTTCTTC. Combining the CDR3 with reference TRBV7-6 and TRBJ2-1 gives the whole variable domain GAGVSQSPRYKVTKRGQDVALRCDPISGHVSLYWYRQALGQGPEFLTYFNYEAQQDKSGLPNDRFSAERPEGSISTLTIQRTEQRDSAMYRCASSLTRHELGNEQFFGPGTRLTVL.

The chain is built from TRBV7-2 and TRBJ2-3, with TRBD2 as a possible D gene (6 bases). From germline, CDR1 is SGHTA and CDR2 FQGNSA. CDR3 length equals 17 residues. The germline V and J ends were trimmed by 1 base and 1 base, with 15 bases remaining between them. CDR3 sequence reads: CASSLVALATGTDTQYF. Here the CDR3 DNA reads TGTGCCAGCAGCTTAGTTGCCCTAGCGACGGGCACAGATACGCAGTATTTT. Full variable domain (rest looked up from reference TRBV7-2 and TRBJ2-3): GAGVSQSPSNKVTEKGKDVELRCDPISGHTALYWYRQSLGQGLEFLIYFQGNSAPDKSGLPSDRFSAERTGGSVSTLTIQRTQQEDSAVYLCASSLVALATGTDTQYFGPGTRLTVL.

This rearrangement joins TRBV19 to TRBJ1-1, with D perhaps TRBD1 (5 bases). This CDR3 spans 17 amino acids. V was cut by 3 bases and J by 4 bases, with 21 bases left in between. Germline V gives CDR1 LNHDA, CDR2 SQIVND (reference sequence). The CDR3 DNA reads TGTGCCAGTAGTATGGGGGAGGGAAGGGGCTTTGCCACTGAAGCTTTCTTT. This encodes CASSMGEGRGFATEAFF.

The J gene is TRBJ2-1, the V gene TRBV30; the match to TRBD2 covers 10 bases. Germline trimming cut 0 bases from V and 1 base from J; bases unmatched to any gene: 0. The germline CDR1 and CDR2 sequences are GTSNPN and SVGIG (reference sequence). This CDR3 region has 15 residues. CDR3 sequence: CAWSVLAGSYNEQFF. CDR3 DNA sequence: TGTGCCTGGAGTGTACTAGCGGGATCCTACAATGAGCAGTTCTTC. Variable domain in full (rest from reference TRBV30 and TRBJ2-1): SQTIHQWPATLVQPVGSPLSLECTVEGTSNPNLYWYRQAAGRGLQLLFYSVGIGQISSEVPQNLSASRPQDRQFILSSKKLLLSDSGFYLCAWSVLAGSYNEQFFGPGTRLTVL.

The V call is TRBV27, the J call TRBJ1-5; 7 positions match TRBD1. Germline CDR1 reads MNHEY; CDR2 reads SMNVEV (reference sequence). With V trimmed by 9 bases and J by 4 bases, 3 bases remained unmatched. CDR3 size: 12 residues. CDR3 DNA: TGTGCCAGTGGACAGGCAAATCAGCCCCAGCATTTT. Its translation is CASGQANQPQHF.

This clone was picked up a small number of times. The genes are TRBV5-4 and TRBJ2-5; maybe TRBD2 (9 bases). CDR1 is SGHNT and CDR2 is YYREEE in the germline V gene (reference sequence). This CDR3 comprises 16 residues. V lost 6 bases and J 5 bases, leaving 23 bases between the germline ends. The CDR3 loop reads CASTPGGGRGSETQYF. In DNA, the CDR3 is TGTGCCAGCACCCCAGGGGGCGGGAGGGGTTCGGAGACCCAGTACTTC. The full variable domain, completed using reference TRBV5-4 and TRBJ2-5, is ETGVTQSPTHLIKTRGQQVTLRCSSQSGHNTVSWYQQALGQGPQFIFQYYREEENGRGNFPPRFSGLQFPNYSSELNVNALELDDSALYLCASTPGGGRGSETQYFGPGTRLLVL.

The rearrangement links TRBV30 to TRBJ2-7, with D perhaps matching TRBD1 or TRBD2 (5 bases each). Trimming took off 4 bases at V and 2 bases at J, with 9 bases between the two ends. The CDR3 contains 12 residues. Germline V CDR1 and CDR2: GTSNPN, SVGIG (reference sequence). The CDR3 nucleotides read TGTGCCTGGACCCGGGACCCCTACGAGCAGTACTTC. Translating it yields CAWTRDPYEQYF.

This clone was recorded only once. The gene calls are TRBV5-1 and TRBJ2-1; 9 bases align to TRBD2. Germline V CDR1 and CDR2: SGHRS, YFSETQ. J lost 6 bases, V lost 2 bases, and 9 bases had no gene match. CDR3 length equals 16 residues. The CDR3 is CASSFPSGKGSNEQFF. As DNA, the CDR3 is TGCGCCAGCAGCTTTCCTAGCGGGAAGGGTAGCAATGAGCAGTTCTTC.

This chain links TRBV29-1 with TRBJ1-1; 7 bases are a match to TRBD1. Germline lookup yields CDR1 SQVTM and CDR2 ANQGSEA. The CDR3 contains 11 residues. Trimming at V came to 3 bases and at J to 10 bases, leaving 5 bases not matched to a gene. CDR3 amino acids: CSVDGQGGAFF. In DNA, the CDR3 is TGCAGCGTTGACGGGCAGGGGGGAGCTTTCTTT.

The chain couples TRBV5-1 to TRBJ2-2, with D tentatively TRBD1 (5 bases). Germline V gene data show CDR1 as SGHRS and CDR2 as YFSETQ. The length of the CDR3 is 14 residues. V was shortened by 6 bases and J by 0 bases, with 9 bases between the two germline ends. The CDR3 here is CASMAGTNTGELFF. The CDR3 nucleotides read TGCGCCAGCATGGCAGGGACGAACACCGGGGAGCTGTTTTTT.

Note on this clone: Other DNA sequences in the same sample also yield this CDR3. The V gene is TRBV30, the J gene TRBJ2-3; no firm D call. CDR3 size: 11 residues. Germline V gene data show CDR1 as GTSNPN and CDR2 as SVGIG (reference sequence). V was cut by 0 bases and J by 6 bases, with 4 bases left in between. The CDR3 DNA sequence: TGTGCCTGGAGTGTTGGCGATACGCAGTATTTT. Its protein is CAWSVGDTQYF.

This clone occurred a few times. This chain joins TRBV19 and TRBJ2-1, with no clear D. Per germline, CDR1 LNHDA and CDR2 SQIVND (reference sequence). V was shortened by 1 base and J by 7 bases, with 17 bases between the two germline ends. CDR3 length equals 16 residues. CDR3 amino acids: CASSIARGALRNEQFF. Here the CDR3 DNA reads TGTGCCAGTAGTATAGCCCGCGGAGCCCTACGGAATGAGCAGTTCTTC.

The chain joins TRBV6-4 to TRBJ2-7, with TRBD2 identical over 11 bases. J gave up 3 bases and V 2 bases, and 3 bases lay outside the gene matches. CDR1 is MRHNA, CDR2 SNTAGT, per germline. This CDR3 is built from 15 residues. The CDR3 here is CASSDLAGGHYEQYF. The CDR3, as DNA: TGTGCCAGCAGTGACCTAGCGGGAGGACACTACGAGCAGTACTTC.

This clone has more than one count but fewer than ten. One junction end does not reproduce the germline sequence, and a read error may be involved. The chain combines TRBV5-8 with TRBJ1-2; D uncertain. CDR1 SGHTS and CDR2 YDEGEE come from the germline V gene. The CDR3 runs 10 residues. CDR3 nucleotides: TGTGCCAGCAGCTTTCCCAGACACAGATTC. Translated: CASSFPRHRF.

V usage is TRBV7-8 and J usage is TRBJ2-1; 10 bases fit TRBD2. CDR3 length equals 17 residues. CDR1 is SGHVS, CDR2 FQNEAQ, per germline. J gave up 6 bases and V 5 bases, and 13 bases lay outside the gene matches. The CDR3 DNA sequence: TGTGCCAGCAGCCCCCGGAGAGGACTAGCGGACACCAATGAGCAGTTCTTC. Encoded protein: CASSPRRGLADTNEQFF.

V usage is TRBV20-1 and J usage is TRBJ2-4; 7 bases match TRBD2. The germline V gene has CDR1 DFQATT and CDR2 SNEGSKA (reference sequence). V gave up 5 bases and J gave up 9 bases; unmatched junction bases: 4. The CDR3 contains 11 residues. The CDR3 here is CSASAGSIQYF. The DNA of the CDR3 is TGCAGTGCTTCAGCGGGGTCCATTCAGTACTTC.

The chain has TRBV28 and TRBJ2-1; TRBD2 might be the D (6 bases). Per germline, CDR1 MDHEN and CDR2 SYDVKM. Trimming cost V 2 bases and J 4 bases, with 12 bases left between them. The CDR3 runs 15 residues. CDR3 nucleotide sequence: TGTGCCAGCAGTTTAGCCACCGGGACTTACAATGAGCAGTTCTTC. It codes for CASSLATGTYNEQFF.

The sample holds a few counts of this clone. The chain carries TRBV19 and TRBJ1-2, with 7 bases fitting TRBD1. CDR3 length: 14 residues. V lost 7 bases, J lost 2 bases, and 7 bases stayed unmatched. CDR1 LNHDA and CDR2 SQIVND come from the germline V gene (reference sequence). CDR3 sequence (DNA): TGTGCCAGTAACCTAGACAGGGAGAACTATGGCTACACCTTC. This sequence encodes CASNLDRENYGYTF.

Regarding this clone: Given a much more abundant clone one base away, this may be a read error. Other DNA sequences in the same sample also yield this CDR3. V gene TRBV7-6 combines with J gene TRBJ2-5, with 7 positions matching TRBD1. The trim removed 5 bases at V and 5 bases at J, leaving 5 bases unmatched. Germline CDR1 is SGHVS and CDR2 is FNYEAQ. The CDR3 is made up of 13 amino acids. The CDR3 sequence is CASSRDRKETQYF. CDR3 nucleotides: TGTGCCAGCAGCCGGGACAGAAAGGAGACCCAGTACTTC.

Written as DNA, the CDR3 is TGTGCCAGCAGTTTGGCGGGACAGGGTTACACTGAAGCTTTCTTT. Its translation is CASSLAGQGYTEAFF. The gene calls are TRBV28 and TRBJ1-1; 9 nucleotides align to TRBD1. Germline lookup yields CDR1 MDHEN and CDR2 SYDVKM. The CDR3 loop spans 15 amino acids. V lost 3 bases and J lost 3; bases outside the gene matches: 5.

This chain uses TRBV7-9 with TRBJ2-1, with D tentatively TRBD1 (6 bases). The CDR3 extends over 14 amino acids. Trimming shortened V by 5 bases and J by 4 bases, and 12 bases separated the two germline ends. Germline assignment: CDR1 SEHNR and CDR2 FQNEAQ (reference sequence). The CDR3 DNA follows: TGTGCCAGCAGCCCCGGGACACTATACAATGAGCAGTTCTTC. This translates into CASSPGTLYNEQFF.

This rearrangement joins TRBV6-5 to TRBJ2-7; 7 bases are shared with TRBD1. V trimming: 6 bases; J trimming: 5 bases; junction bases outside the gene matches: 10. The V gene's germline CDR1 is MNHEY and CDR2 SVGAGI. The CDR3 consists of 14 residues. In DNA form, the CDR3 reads TGTGCCAGCAGGACGCGACAGGGTATGGACGAGCAGTACTTC. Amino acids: CASRTRQGMDEQYF.

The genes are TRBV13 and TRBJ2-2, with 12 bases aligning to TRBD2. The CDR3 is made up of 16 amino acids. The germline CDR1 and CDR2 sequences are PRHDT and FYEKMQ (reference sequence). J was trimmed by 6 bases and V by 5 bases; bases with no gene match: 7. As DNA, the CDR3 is TGTGCCAGCAGCCCCCGACTAGCGGGAGACCCCGGGGAGCTGTTTTTT. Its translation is CASSPRLAGDPGELFF.

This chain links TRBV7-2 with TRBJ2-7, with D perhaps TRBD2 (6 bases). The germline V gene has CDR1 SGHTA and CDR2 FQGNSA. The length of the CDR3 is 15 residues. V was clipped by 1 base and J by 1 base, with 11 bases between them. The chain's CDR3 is CASSLVGSGSYEQYF. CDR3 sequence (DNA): TGTGCCAGCAGCTTAGTAGGTAGCGGTTCCTACGAGCAGTACTTC.

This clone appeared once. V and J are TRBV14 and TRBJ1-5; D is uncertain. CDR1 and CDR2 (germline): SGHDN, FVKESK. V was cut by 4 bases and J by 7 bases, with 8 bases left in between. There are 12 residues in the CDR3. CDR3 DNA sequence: TGTGCCAGCAGCCCCCCCAGACAGCCCCAGCATTTT. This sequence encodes CASSPPRQPQHF.

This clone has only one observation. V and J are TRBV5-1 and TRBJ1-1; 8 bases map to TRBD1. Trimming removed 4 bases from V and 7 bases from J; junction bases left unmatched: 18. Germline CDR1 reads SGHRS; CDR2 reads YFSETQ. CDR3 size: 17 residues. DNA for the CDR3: TGCGCCAGCAGCGCGACAGGGGCCGAATTGATCCCAATTGAAGCTTTCTTT. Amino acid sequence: CASSATGAELIPIEAFF.

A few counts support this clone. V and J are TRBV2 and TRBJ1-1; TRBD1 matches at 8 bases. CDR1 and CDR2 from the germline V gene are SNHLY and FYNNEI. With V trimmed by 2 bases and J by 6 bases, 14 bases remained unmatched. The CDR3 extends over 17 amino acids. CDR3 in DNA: TGTGCCAGCAGTGAACTAAAACGCCAGGGGGCGGGAGCTGAAGCTTTCTTT. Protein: CASSELKRQGAGAEAFF.

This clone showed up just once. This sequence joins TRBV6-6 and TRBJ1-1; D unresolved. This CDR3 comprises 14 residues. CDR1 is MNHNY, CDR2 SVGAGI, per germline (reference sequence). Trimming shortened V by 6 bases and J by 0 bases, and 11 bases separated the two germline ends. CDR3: CASRLGILNTEAFF. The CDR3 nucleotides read TGTGCCAGCAGACTCGGGATCCTGAACACTGAAGCTTTCTTT.

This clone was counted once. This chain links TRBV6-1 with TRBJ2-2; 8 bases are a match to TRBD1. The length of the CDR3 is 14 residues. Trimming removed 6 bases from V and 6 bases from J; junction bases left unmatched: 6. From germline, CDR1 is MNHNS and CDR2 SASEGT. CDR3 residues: CASSPTGQAGELFF. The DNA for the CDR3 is TGTGCCAGCAGCCCCACGGGACAGGCCGGGGAGCTGTTTTTT.

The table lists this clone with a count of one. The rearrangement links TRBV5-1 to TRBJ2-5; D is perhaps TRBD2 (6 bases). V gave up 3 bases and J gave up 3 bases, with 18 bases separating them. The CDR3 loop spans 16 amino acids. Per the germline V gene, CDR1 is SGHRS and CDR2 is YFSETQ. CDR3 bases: TGCGCCAGCAGCTCGCCGATGACTAGTGGAAAAGAGACCCAGTACTTC. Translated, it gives CASSSPMTSGKETQYF. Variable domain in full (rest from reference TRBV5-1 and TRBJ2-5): KAGVTQTPRYLIKTRGQQVTLSCSPISGHRSVSWYQQTPGQGLQFLFEYFSETQRNKGNFPGRFSGRQFSNSRSEMNVSTLELGDSALYLCASSSPMTSGKETQYFGPGTRLLVL.